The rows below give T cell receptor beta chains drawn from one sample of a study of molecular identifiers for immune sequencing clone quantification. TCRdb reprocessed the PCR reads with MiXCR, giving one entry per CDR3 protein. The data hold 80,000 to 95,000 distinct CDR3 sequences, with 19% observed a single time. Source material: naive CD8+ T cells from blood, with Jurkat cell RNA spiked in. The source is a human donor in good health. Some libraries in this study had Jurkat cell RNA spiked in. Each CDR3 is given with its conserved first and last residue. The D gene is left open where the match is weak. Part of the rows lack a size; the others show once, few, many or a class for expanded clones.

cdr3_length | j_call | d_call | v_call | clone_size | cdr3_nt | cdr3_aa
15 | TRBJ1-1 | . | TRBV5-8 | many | TGTGCCAGCAGCTCCGGACGGCGAATGAACACTGAAGCTTTCTTT | CASSSGRRMNTEAFF
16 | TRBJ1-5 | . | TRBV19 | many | TGTGCCAGTAGTATAGGAGGTAGGGGATACAATCAGCCCCAGCATTTT | CASSIGGRGYNQPQHF
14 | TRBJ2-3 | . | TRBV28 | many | TGTGCCAGCAGTTTCGATGCGGGACCAGATACGCAGTATTTT | CASSFDAGPDTQYF
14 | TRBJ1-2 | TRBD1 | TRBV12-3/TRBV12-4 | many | TGTGCCAGCAGTCCCCACCCGACAGGGAAGGACTACACCTTC | CASSPHPTGKDYTF
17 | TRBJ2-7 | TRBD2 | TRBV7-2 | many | TGTGCCAGCAGCCGGGACAGGACTATAGCGGGAGGGGGAGAGCAGTACTTC | CASSRDRTIAGGGEQYF
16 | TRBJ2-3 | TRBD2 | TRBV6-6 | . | TGTGCCAGCAGTTACCTTCTAGCGGGAGCTACAGATACGCAGTATTTT | CASSYLLAGATDTQYF
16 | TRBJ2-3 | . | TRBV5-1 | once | TGCGCCAGCAGCCTCCCGGGCGGGGGACACACAGATACGCAGTATTTT | CASSLPGGGHTDTQYF
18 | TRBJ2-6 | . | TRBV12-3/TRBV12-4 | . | TGTGCCAGCAGTTTATCGTCAAGCAGGGACCCTGGGGCCAACGTCCTGACTTTC | CASSLSSSRDPGANVLTF
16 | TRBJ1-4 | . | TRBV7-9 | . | TGTGCCAGCAGCTTACCAGGGGAGGCAACTAATGAAAAACTGTTTTTT | CASSLPGEATNEKLFF
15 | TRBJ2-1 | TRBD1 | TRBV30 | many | TGTGCCTGGAACGCGGGGCAGGGGGCGCGGAATGAGCAGTTCTTC | CAWNAGQGARNEQFF
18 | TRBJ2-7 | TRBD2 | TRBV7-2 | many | TGTGCCAGCAGCCCCCCCGGGACTAGCGGTCCGCCCCTCTACGAGCAGTACTTC | CASSPPGTSGPPLYEQYF
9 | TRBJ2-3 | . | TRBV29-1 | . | TGCAGCGTCCCGGATACGCAGTATTTT | CSVPDTQYF
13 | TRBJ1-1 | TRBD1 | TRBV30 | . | TGTGCTTTTGCCGAGACAGGGAGCACTGAAGCTTTCTTT | CAFAETGSTEAFF
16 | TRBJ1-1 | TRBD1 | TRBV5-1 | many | TGCGCCAGCAGCTTGGCGAAGACAGGGCCCACAGCTGAAGCTTTCTTT | CASSLAKTGPTAEAFF
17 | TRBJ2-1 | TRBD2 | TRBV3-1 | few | TGTGCCAGCAGCCCCGGACTAGCGGGGAGCTCCTACAGTGAGCAGTTCTTC | CASSPGLAGSSYSEQFF
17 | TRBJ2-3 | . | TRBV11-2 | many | TGTGCCAGCAGCCCCGAGAGGGGGGGACTAATGACAGATACGCAGTATTTT | CASSPERGGLMTDTQYF
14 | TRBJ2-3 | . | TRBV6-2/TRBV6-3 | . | TGTACCAGCAGAAAACAGGGATATAGAGATACGCAGTATTTT | CTSRKQGYRDTQYF
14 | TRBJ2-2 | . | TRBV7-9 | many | TGTGCCAGCAGCTTAGCCGAAATCACCGGGGAGCTGTTTTTT | CASSLAEITGELFF
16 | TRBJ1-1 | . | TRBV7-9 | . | TGTGCCAGCAGCCCGGACCTTACTGGTAGGGTCACTGAAGCTTTCTTT | CASSPDLTGRVTEAFF
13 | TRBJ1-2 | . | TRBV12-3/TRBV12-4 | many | TGTGCCAGCAGCCCGGACACTAACTATGGCTACACCTTC | CASSPDTNYGYTF
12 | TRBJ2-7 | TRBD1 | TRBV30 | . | TGTGCCTGGGGGGACAGTGGGTACGAGCAGTACTTC | CAWGDSGYEQYF
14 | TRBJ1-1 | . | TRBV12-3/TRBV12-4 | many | TGTGCCAGCAGACCCTTGTCCAGGTTTACTGAAGCTTTCTTT | CASRPLSRFTEAFF
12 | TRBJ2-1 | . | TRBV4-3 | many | TGCGCCAGCAGCCAAGGTTACAATGAGCAGTTCTTC | CASSQGYNEQFF
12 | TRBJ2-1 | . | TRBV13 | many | TGTGCCAGCAGCCCGGGACTGAGCGAGCAGTTCTTC | CASSPGLSEQFF
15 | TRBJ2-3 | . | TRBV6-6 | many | TGTGCCAGCAGCCTCGGTGACTACCTAGCAGATACGCAGTATTTT | CASSLGDYLADTQYF
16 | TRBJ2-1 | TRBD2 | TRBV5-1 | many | TGCGCCAGCAGCCCGCCTGAGGGACTACCTTACAATGAGCAGTTCTTC | CASSPPEGLPYNEQFF
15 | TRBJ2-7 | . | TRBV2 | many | TGTGCCAGCCGCGGGACTGACCAACCATCCTACGAGCAGTACTTC | CASRGTDQPSYEQYF
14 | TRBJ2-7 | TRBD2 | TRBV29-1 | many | TGCAGCGTTGTCCCCAGCGGGAGTTCGTACGAGCAGTACTTC | CSVVPSGSSYEQYF
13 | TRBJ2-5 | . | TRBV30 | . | TGTGCCTGGAGTGTATGGGGTCCCGAGACCCAGTACTTC | CAWSVWGPETQYF
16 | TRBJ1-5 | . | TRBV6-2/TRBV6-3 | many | TGTGCCAGCAGACCACTTTCCGGGGGGATCAATCAGCCCCAGCATTTT | CASRPLSGGINQPQHF
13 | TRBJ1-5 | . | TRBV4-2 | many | TGTGCCAGCAGCCAAGGCTCAAATCAGCCCCAGCATTTT | CASSQGSNQPQHF